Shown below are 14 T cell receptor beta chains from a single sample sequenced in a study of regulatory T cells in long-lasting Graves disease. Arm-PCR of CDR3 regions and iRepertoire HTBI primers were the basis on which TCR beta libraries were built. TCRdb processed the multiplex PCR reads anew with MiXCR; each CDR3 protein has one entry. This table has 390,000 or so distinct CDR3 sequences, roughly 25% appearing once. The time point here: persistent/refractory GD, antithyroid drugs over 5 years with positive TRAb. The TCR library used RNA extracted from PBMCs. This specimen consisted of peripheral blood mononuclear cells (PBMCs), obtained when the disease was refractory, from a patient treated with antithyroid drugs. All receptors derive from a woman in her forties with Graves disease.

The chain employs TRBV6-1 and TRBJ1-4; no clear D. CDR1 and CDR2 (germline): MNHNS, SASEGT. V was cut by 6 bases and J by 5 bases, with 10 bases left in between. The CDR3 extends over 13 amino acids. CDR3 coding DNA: TGTGCCAGCAGGAGCCCCCCAAATGAAAAACTGTTTTTT. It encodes CASRSPPNEKLFF.

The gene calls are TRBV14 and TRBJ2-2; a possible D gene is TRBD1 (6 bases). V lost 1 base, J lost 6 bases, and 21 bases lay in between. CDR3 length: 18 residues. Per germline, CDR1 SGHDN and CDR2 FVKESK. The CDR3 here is CASSQVFGGQGSPGELFF. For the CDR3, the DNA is TGTGCCAGCAGCCAAGTGTTTGGGGGCCAGGGATCGCCCGGGGAGCTGTTTTTT.

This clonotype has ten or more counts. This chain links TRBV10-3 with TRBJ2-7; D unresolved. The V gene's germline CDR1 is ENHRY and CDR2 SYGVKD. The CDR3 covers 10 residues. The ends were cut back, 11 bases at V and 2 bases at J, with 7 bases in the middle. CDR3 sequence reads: CAAGAYEQYF. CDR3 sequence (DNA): TGTGCCGCCGGAGCCTACGAGCAGTACTTC.

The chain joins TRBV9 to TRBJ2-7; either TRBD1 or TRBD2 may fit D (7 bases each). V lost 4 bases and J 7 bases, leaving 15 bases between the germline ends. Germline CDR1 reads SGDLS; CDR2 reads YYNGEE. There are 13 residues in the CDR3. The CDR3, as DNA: TGTGCCAGCAGCTCCAGGGGGGGTGAGGAGCAGTACTTC. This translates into CASSSRGGEEQYF.

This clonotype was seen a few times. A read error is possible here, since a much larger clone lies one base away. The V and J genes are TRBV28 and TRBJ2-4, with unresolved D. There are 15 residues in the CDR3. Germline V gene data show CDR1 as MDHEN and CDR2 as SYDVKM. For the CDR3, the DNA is TGTGCCCGCAGTTTATGGTACTCACCCGGAAACATTCAGTACTTC. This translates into CARSLWYSPGNIQYF.

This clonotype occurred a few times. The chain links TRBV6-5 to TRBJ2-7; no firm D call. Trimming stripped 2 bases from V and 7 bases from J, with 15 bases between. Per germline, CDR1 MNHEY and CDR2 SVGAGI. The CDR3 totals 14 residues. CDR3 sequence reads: CASSYGLGPREQYF. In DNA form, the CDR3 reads TGTGCCAGCAGTTACGGGTTAGGTCCGAGGGAGCAGTACTTC.

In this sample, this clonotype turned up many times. The CDR3 DNA follows: TGTGCCAGCACCCCTGTAGGGGGACCGTACGAGCAGTACTTC. This gives the protein CASTPVGGPYEQYF. The V gene is TRBV28, the J gene TRBJ2-7, with a tentative D call TRBD1 (6 bases). The ends were cut back, 7 bases at V and 4 bases at J, with 17 bases in the middle. This CDR3 spans 14 amino acids. The germline CDR1 and CDR2 sequences are MDHEN and SYDVKM.

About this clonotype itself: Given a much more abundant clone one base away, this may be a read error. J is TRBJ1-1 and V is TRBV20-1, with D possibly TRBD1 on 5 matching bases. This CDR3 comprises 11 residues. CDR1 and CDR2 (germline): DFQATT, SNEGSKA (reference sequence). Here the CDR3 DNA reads TGCAGTGCTAGAAGCGGGACCTCGGCTCTCTTT. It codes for CSARSGTSALF.

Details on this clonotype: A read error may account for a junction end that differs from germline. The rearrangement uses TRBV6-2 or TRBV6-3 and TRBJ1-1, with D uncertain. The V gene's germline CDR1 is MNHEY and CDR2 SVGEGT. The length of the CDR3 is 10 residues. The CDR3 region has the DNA TGTGCCAGCGGTAATACTGAAGCTCTCTTT. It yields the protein CASGNTEALF.

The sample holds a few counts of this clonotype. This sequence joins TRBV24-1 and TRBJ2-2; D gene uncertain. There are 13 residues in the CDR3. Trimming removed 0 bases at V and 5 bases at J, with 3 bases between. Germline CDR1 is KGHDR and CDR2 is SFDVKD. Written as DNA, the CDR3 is TGTGCCACCAGTGATTTGAAAACCGGGGAGCTGTTTTTT. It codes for CATSDLKTGELFF.

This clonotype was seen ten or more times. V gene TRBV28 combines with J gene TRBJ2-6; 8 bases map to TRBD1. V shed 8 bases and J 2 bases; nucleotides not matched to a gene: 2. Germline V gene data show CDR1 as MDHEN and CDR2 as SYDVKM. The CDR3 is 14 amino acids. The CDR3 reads CASQTGAGANVLTF. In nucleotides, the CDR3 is TGTGCCAGCCAGACAGGGGCTGGGGCCAACGTCCTGACTTTC.

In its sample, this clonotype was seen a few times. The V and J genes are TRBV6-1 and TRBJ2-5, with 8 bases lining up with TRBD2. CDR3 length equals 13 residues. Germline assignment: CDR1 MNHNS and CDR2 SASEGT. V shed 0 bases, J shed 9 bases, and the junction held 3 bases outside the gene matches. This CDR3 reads CASSEAAGVAQYF. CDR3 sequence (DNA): TGTGCCAGCAGTGAAGCAGCGGGAGTGGCCCAGTACTTC.

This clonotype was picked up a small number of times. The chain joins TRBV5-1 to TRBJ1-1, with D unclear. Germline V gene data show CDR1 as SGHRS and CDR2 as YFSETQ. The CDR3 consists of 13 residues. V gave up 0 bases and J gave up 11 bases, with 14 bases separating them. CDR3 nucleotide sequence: TGCGCCAGCAGCTTGGAAGAGACCTCTTGGGCTTTCTTT. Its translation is CASSLEETSWAFF.

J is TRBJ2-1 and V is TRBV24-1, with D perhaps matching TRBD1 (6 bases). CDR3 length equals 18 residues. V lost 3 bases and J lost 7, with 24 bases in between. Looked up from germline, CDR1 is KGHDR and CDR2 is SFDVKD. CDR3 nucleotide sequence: TGTGCCACCAGTGATACCGCTCTCCGGGACACTTTGGAGAATGAGCAGTTCTTC. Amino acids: CATSDTALRDTLENEQFF.